This T cell receptor (beta chain) comes out of a study of T-cell memory formation after mild COVID-19 (dated by TCRdb to the early 2020s). Background for the entire study: TCR sequence clusters from the two donors were largely donor specific. T-cell clones expanding and contracting after mild COVID-19 in a couple of donors were tracked by longitudinal TCRalpha and TCRbeta repertoire sequencing. Two young, previously healthy adult volunteers made up the cohort, one male and one female. The investigation overall reported the following: Whether the second-wave clones peaking on day 37 were SARS-CoV-2 specific was not confirmed. Balanced CD4/CD8 phenotypes were observed for clones contracting from day 15 to 85, whereas a bias towards CD4+ was observed for a second wave of clones expanding from day 15 to 37. Some responding clones were detected in pre-infection memory, which suggested that pre-existing cross-reactive memory T cells had joined the SARS-CoV-2 response. Contracting CD4+ clones appeared mostly in the CM and EM memory subsets, whereas CD8+ clones were enriched in EMRA. Only a couple of mild cases were covered by the study, and larger cohorts that include severe cases with pre-infection samples were considered necessary.

Ficoll-Paque density gradient centrifugation was the method used to isolate PBMCs. Instrument on record: Illumina NovaSeq 6000. TCRalpha and TCRbeta cDNA libraries were constructed by 5'RACE with constant-segment primers, with sample barcodes and unique molecular identifiers being introduced. RNA was extracted from every sample with Trizol reagent. The libraries were amplified in two PCR steps, and the second step added a second sample barcode and Illumina TruSeq adapters. Sequencing of the libraries was done on an Illumina NovaSeq, producing 2 x 150 bp paired-end reads. In the paper's pipeline: Reads were demultiplexed and collapsed into UMI-guided consensus sequences with migec v1.2.7. With mixcr v2.1.11, UMI consensuses were aligned to TRA and TRB V and J templates and assembled into clonotypes. A clonotype was counted as expanded or contracted only if both edgeR and NoisET called the change significant, with noise models trained on biological replicates. edgeR calls used a false discovery rate-adjusted p below 0.01 and a log2 fold-change threshold of 1. As an exploratory analysis of dynamics, max-normalized trajectories of the 1000 most abundant clonotypes were examined by PCA with hierarchical clustering. Separately sequenced CD4+ and CD8+ repertoires were used to assign a CD4 or CD8 phenotype to each responding clone. The public sequencing data were trimmed at Q25 with fastp and processed into clonotypes with MiXCR by TCRdb, which kept only in-frame beta chains. Each record represents a unique CDR3 protein, reported with the most common genes and DNA among its rows. The V and J calls were determined by TCRdb, not by the authors. The sample table lists about 560,000 distinct CDR3 sequences, roughly 17% of them with a count of one. The ten largest account for roughly 8.2% of the sample.

The germline V gene sets CDR1 to SGHRS and CDR2 to YFSETQ. Measured from the cysteine to the phenylalanine, the CDR3 is 15 residues long. The only DNA kept is the CDR3, 45 bases in frame from the first base. V is cut back by 5 bases and J by 7 bases, with 11 bases in the junction unmatched. About this clonotype itself: The antigen it binds to is not known. The sample holds no much larger clone one base away, and base qualities are not on file.

Sequencing input: PBMCs or a T cell subset sorted from them (not recorded which). The V and J genes are TRBV5-1 and TRBJ2-1; 8 nucleotides in the junction match TRBD2. This sequence was found in an adult woman who had mild COVID-19 (a few samples of this study predate the infection). The sample titles of this study are shuffled in the database, so cell type and time point are left out; the donor was told from shared clones. The DNA sequence is as follows: TGCGCCAGCAGTAGGGAGCGGGGGACCGAAAATGAGCAGTTCTTC. The translation is CASSRERGTENEQFF.